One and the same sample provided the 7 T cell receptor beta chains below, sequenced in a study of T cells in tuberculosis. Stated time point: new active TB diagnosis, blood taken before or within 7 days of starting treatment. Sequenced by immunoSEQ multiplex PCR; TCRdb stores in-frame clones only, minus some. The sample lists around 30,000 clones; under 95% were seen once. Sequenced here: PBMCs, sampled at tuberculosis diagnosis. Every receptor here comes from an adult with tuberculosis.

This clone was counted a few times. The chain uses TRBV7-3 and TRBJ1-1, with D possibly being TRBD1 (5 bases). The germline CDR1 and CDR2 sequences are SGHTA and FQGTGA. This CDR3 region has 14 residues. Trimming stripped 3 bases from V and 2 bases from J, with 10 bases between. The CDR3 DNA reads TGTGCCAGCAGCTTGACAGAATCCAACACTGAAGCTTTCTTT. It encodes CASSLTESNTEAFF.

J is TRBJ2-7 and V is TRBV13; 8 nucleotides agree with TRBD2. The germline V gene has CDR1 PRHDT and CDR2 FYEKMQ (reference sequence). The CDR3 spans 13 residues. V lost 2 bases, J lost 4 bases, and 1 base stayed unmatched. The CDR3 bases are TGTGCCAGCAGCTTAAGCGGGAGATACGAGCAGTACTTC. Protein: CASSLSGRYEQYF.

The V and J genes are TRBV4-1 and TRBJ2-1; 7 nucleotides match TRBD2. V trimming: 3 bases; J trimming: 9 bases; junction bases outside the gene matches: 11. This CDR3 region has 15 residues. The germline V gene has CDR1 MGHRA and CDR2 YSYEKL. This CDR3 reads CASSHPAQRGGEQFF. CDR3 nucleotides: TGCGCCAGCAGCCACCCGGCCCAGCGGGGTGGTGAGCAGTTCTTC.

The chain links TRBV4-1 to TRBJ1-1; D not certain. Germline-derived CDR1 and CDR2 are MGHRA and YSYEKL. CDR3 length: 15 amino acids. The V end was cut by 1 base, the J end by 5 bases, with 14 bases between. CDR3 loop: CASSQGWQEGTEAFF. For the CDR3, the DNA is TGCGCCAGCAGCCAAGGTTGGCAGGAGGGAACTGAAGCTTTCTTT.

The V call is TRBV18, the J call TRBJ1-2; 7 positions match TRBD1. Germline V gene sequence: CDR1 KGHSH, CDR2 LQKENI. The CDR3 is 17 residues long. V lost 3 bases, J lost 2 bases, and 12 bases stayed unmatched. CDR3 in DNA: TGTGCCAGCTCACCGCGAGGGACCGGGACAGTAAACTATGGCTACACCTTC. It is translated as CASSPRGTGTVNYGYTF.

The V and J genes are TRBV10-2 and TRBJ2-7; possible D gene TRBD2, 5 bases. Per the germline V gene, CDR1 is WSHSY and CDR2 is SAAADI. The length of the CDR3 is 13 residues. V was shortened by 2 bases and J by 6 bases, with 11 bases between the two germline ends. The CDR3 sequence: CASSETGSREQYF. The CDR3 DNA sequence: TGCGCCAGCAGTGAGACGGGGAGCCGCGAGCAGTACTTC.

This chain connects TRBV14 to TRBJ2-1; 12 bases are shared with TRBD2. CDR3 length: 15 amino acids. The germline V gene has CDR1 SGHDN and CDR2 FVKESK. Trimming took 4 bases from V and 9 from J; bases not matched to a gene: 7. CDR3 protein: CASSRGLAGYGEQFF. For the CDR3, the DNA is TGTGCCAGCAGCCGCGGACTAGCGGGATACGGTGAGCAGTTCTTC.